What follows are 16 T cell receptor beta chains derived from one specimen sequenced in a study of cytomegalovirus exposure and HLA in healthy donors. The method was immunoSEQ multiplex PCR; TCRdb's version includes in-frame clones alone and lacks a portion of them. The table shows about 150,000 clones, with 94% occurring only once. Sequencing was performed on PBMCs. Receptors originate from a man aged 18 to 30 in good health and CMV-seropositive.

This clone appeared a single time. The chain links TRBV7-6 to TRBJ2-7, with TRBD1 identical over 8 bases. V lost 0 bases, J lost 5 bases, and 3 bases stayed unmatched. Germline CDR1 SGHVS, CDR2 FNYEAQ. CDR3 length: 14 amino acids. CDR3 sequence (DNA): TGTGCCAGCAGCTTAGCTTCGACAGGGGACGAGCAGTACTTC. Translated, it gives CASSLASTGDEQYF.

The V and J genes are TRBV7-9 and TRBJ2-7, with D perhaps TRBD1 (5 bases). V lost 4 bases and J 2 bases, leaving 12 bases between the germline ends. Germline lookup yields CDR1 SEHNR and CDR2 FQNEAQ (reference sequence). The CDR3 consists of 14 residues. The CDR3 here is CASSSQDRAYEQYF. DNA of the CDR3: TGTGCCAGCAGCTCCCAAGACAGAGCCTACGAGCAGTACTTC.

This clone is a singleton in its sample. The CDR3 sequence is CASSLEAYAAFSGNTIYF. In DNA form, the CDR3 reads TGTGCCAGCAGTTTAGAGGCTTATGCGGCGTTCTCTGGAAACACCATATATTTT. V usage is TRBV28 and J usage is TRBJ1-3; no clear D. CDR3 length equals 18 residues. V gave up 2 bases and J gave up 0 bases, with 17 bases separating them. Germline CDR1 is MDHEN and CDR2 is SYDVKM.

V is TRBV28 and J is TRBJ2-4; D is possibly TRBD2 (7 bases). V was clipped by 7 bases and J by 8 bases, with 18 bases between them. Germline CDR1 MDHEN, CDR2 SYDVKM. CDR3 length: 14 amino acids. The CDR3 protein is CASTLGGRFDIQYF. In DNA, the CDR3 is TGTGCCAGCACCCTCGGGGGGCGCTTTGACATTCAGTACTTC.

The rearrangement joins TRBV30 to TRBJ1-2; the match to TRBD1 covers 8 bases. The CDR3 runs to 12 residues. Looked up from germline, CDR1 is GTSNPN and CDR2 is SVGIG (reference sequence). V was clipped by 2 bases and J by 13 bases; unmatched bases: 9. The CDR3: CAWSPGQGQCTF. For the CDR3, the DNA is TGTGCCTGGAGTCCCGGACAGGGTCAGTGCACCTTC.

This clone appeared a single time. J is TRBJ1-1 and V is TRBV28; D unclear. Germline values: CDR1 MDHEN, CDR2 SYDVKM. With 3 bases removed from V and 4 bases from J, the gap between germline ends came to 6 bases. The CDR3 is 12 amino acids. CDR3 sequence reads: CASSFSVTEAFF. CDR3 coding DNA: TGTGCCAGCAGTTTTTCGGTCACTGAAGCTTTCTTT.

V and J are TRBV30 and TRBJ1-4, with D perhaps TRBD1 (5 bases). CDR1 and CDR2 (germline): GTSNPN, SVGIG (reference sequence). The CDR3 spans 17 residues. With 0 bases removed from V and 0 bases from J, the gap between germline ends came to 14 bases. The CDR3 reads CAWSVLLGVATNEKLFF. The CDR3 bases are TGTGCCTGGAGTGTACTATTAGGGGTTGCAACTAATGAAAAACTGTTTTTT.

This chain connects TRBV5-1 to TRBJ2-7; possibly TRBD1 for D (6 bases). V shed 0 bases and J shed 6 bases, with 16 bases lying between them. The germline V gene encodes CDR1 SGHRS and CDR2 YFSETQ. The CDR3 runs 15 residues. CDR3 sequence reads: CASSLGQAPDGEQYF. Written as DNA, the CDR3 is TGCGCCAGCAGCTTGGGACAGGCCCCGGATGGCGAGCAGTACTTC.

CDR3 DNA: TGTGCCAGCACTGGGAGCTCCTACAATGAGCAGTTCTTC. Translated, it gives CASTGSSYNEQFF. The chain combines TRBV2 with TRBJ2-1, with D possibly being TRBD2 (5 bases). Germline V gene sequence: CDR1 SNHLY, CDR2 FYNNEI. Between the trimmed V and J ends, which lost 7 bases and 0 bases, there was a span of 7 bases. This CDR3 spans 13 amino acids. The complete variable domain, with remaining parts taken from reference TRBV2 and TRBJ2-1, reads EPEVTQTPSHQVTQMGQEVILRCVPISNHLYFYWYRQILGQKVEFLVSFYNNEISEKSEIFDDQFSVERPDGSNFTLKIRSTKLEDSAMYFCASTGSSYNEQFFGPGTRLTVL.

This chain joins TRBV28 and TRBJ2-1; TRBD2 matches 10 bases. Germline CDR1 and CDR2: MDHEN and SYDVKM. V shed 4 bases and J 2 bases; nucleotides not matched to a gene: 11. This CDR3 region has 18 residues. The CDR3 region has the DNA TGTGCCAGCAGTTATCCACTAGCGGGATCAGGCCCCTACAATGAGCAGTTCTTC. This sequence encodes CASSYPLAGSGPYNEQFF.

The V call is TRBV6-6, the J call TRBJ2-3, with 7 positions matching TRBD1. The CDR3 is 14 residues long. Germline V gene sequence: CDR1 MNHNY, CDR2 SVGAGI (reference sequence). V lost 5 bases to trimming and J lost 4 bases; unmatched junction nucleotides: 6. CDR3 sequence reads: CASSTGARSDTQYF. The DNA of the CDR3 is TGTGCCAGCAGTACAGGGGCGCGATCAGATACGCAGTATTTT.

The CDR3 bases are TGTGCCAGCAGTTTATCGAGGTCTGGGGCCAACGTCCTGACTTTC. Translating gives CASSLSRSGANVLTF. The V and J genes are TRBV27 and TRBJ2-6; D unresolved. From germline, CDR1 is MNHEY and CDR2 SMNVEV (reference sequence). Trimming pared 0 bases from V and 1 base from J, leaving 4 bases between. CDR3 size: 15 residues.

The chain recombines TRBV2 with TRBJ2-1; 12 bases match TRBD1. This CDR3 has 17 amino acids. V gave up 1 base and J gave up 7 bases; unmatched junction bases: 8. Germline V CDR1 and CDR2: SNHLY, FYNNEI. The CDR3 loop reads CASSEEGTGGTRNEQFF. The CDR3 nucleotides are TGTGCCAGCAGTGAAGAAGGGACAGGGGGCACTAGGAATGAGCAGTTCTTC.

The V call is TRBV18, the J call TRBJ2-7; D is unresolved. With 0 bases removed from V and 0 bases from J, the gap between germline ends came to 12 bases. The CDR3 length is 16 residues. CDR1 and CDR2 (germline): KGHSH, LQKENI. In DNA, the CDR3 is TGTGCCAGCTCACCACCGCACCCCCGGAGCTCCTACGAGCAGTACTTC. As protein: CASSPPHPRSSYEQYF.

This chain joins TRBV28 and TRBJ2-3; TRBD1 matches at 9 bases. The CDR3 sequence is 15 residues long. Germline CDR1 is MDHEN and CDR2 is SYDVKM. V lost 1 base and J lost 4; bases outside the gene matches: 3. CDR3 nucleotides: TGTGCCAGCAGTTTATCGGGACAGGGTCCAGATACGCAGTATTTT. Amino acids: CASSLSGQGPDTQYF.

Here the CDR3 DNA reads TGTGCCAGCGGGGACAGGGCGACCTACGAGCAGTACTTC. This translates into CASGDRATYEQYF. The chain is built from TRBV28 and TRBJ2-7; 9 nucleotides align to TRBD1. This CDR3 comprises 13 residues. V shed 8 bases and J 2 bases; nucleotides not matched to a gene: 4. CDR1 and CDR2 from the germline V gene are MDHEN and SYDVKM.